The rows below give T cell receptor beta chains drawn from one sample of a study of CD8 T cells in ankylosing spondylitis. TCRdb analysed the 5' RACE reads with MiXCR anew, one entry per CDR3 protein. Among approximately 92,000 distinct CDR3 sequences listed, around 9.4% were seen once. The sample consisted of blood, either unsorted or a sorted T cell fraction (not recorded which). These receptors all come from a male donor with ankylosing spondylitis or in good health (not recorded which). Each CDR3 is given with its conserved first and last residue. A D gene is named only where the DNA matches it firmly. A row's size may be missing; if present it is once, few, many or a size class.

.	many	TRBV27	TRBJ2-3	TGTGCCAGCAGTTTCGGGACGGGGGCAGATACGCAGTATTTT	CASSFGTGADTQYF
.	many	TRBV5-6	TRBJ2-1	TGTGCCAGCAGCTTGGTCGGTAGTTGGAATGAGCAGTTCTTC	CASSLVGSWNEQFF
TRBD1	few	TRBV29-1	TRBJ2-1	TGCAGCGTTGAAGTCGTGGACAGGGCAGGATACAATGAGCAGTTCTTC	CSVEVVDRAGYNEQFF
.	many	TRBV6-5	TRBJ1-5	TGTGCCAGCAGTTTGGGCTCTGGGCCCCAGCATTTT	CASSLGSGPQHF
TRBD2	many	TRBV3-1	TRBJ2-1	TGTGCCAGCAGCCCTTACCCTATAGCGGGTCCGAGCTCCTACAATGAGCAGTTCTTC	CASSPYPIAGPSSYNEQFF
.	many	TRBV28	TRBJ1-1	TGTGCCAGCAGTTTTGGCCGGGCAGGGACTGAAGCTTTCTTT	CASSFGRAGTEAFF
TRBD1	many	TRBV12-3/TRBV12-4	TRBJ1-6	TGTGCCAGCAGTCAAGGGACAGGGGATTCACCCCTCCACTTT	CASSQGTGDSPLHF
TRBD1	few	TRBV5-1	TRBJ2-7	TGCGCCAGCAGCTTCTCGGGACAGGGAGATATGTACGAGCAGTACTTC	CASSFSGQGDMYEQYF
TRBD1	few	TRBV7-2	TRBJ2-6	TGTGCCAGCAGCTTGCAGGGGGCGAGCTCTGGGGCCAACGTCCTGACTTTC	CASSLQGASSGANVLTF
.	many	TRBV20-1	TRBJ2-3	TGCAGTGCTAGAGCAACGGACACCCTCTACACAGATACGCAGTATTTT	CSARATDTLYTDTQYF
.	many	TRBV20-1	TRBJ1-1	TGCAGTGCGACGTTCGTCGGGGGAGCAAACACTGAAGCTTTCTTT	CSATFVGGANTEAFF
.	many	TRBV12-3/TRBV12-4	TRBJ1-2	TGTGCCAGCAGTTTCTCGGGTGGCGATGGCTACACCTTC	CASSFSGGDGYTF
.	.	TRBV5-1	TRBJ1-5	TGCGCCACCAGCATTTCTAGCAATCAGCCCCAGCATTTT	CATSISSNQPQHF
.	.	TRBV7-9	TRBJ1-2	TGTGCCAGCAGCTGGAATTTTCGTGGCTACACCTTC	CASSWNFRGYTF
.	many	TRBV29-1	TRBJ1-2	TGCAGCGTTGATGTGGGGGGCTACACCTTC	CSVDVGGYTF
TRBD1	many	TRBV27	TRBJ2-7	TGTGCCAGCAGTTCCCTAGGACAGGCCTACGAGCAGTACTTC	CASSSLGQAYEQYF
.	many	TRBV6-1	TRBJ2-5	TGTGCCAGCAAAGATCGGAGCGGTCAAGAGACCCAGTACTTC	CASKDRSGQETQYF
.	many	TRBV5-1	TRBJ1-1	TGCGCCAGCAGCTTTTGGGAGGGTACTGAAGCTTTCTTT	CASSFWEGTEAFF
.	many	TRBV20-1	TRBJ2-7	TGCAGTGCCCAACGGAGGGGCCAATTTAAATACGAGCAGTACTTC	CSAQRRGQFKYEQYF
TRBD1	.	TRBV2	TRBJ2-5	TGTGCCAGCAGTGACACGACAGGGGAAGAGACCCAGTACTTC	CASSDTTGEETQYF
TRBD1	.	TRBV7-8	TRBJ1-2	TGTGCCAGCAGCTTAGGGGCAGGGGGAAGGAGAGGCTACACCTTC	CASSLGAGGRRGYTF
.	many	TRBV29-1	TRBJ1-5	TGCAGCGTTGTGGCCGGAAATAATCAGCCCCAGCATTTT	CSVVAGNNQPQHF
.	few	TRBV7-8	TRBJ1-1	TGTGCCAGCAGCTTAACCATACAGGGGAACACTGAAGCTTTCTTT	CASSLTIQGNTEAFF
.	many	TRBV5-1	TRBJ2-1	TGCGCCAGCAGCTTGTTGGGGAGCTCCTACAATGAGCAGTTCTTC	CASSLLGSSYNEQFF
TRBD2	many	TRBV20-1	TRBJ2-3	TGCAGTGCTCCCTCGAGTAGCGGGGGGGCCTATTCAGATACGCAGTATTTT	CSAPSSSGGAYSDTQYF
.	.	TRBV5-1	TRBJ2-7	TGCGCCAGCAGCTTGAACACCGTTTTCGACGAGCAGTACTTC	CASSLNTVFDEQYF
.	many	TRBV19	TRBJ1-5	TGTGCCAGTAGTATTGACTCGGTAACCGATCAGCCCCAGCATTTT	CASSIDSVTDQPQHF
.	many	TRBV20-1	TRBJ2-2	TGCAGTGCTAGTAGGGGGGGGGCGAACACCGGGGAGCTGTTTTTT	CSASRGGANTGELFF
TRBD2	many	TRBV6-1	TRBJ2-1	TGTGCCAGGTTAGAACTAGCGGGGTTTCACAATGAGCAGTTCTTC	CARLELAGFHNEQFF
.	many	TRBV2	TRBJ2-2	TGTGCCAGCAGTGGGAGAAGGGGAGGAACCGGGGAGCTGTTTTTT	CASSGRRGGTGELFF
TRBD1	.	TRBV4-2	TRBJ1-2	TGTGCCAGCAGCCTACGACAGGGGCACAACTATGGCTACACCTTC	CASSLRQGHNYGYTF